This TCR beta chain was captured by sequencing in a study of shared clonotypes between healthy human individuals. Study details: Three CD4 naive, three CD4 memory, two CD8 naive and one CD8 memory plate were used per donor. Study results and caveats: Despite large depth, rarefaction showed incomplete sorted-subset sequencing.

The CDR3 is made up of 14 amino acids. Germline V gene sequence: CDR1 SQVTM, CDR2 ANQGSEA. With 5 bases clipped from V and 3 bases from J, the junction kept 2 bases outside the gene matches. About this clone: The antigen is not known.

CD4+ cells underwent separation, giving CD45RA+ naive and CD45RA-negative memory subsets. Profiling relied on immunoSEQ multiplex PCR, and the TCRdb table lists in-frame clones only, not all of them. In the table there are 950,000 to 1,100,000 clones, under 80% of which are singletons. The clonotype comes from a man aged 18 to 35 in good health. The chain employs TRBV29-1 and TRBJ2-1; the match to TRBD2 covers 12 bases. The sample comprised memory CD4+ T cells sorted from blood. The sample's subset: CD45RA-negative fraction. The CDR3 region is CSVKTSGSYNEQFF. The DNA for the CDR3 is TGCAGCGTTAAGACTAGCGGGAGCTACAATGAGCAGTTCTTC.